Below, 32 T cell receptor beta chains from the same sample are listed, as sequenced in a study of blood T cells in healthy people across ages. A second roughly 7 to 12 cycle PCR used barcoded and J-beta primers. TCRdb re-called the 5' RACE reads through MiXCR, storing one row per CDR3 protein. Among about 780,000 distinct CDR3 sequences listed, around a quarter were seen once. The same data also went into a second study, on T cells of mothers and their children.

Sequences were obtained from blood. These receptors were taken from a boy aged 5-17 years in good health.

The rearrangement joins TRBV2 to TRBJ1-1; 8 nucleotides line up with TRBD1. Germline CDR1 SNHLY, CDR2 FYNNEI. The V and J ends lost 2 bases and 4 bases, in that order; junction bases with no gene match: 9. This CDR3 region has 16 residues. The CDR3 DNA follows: TGTGCCAGCAGTGAATTCGGACAGGGAGGGGGCACTGAAGCTTTCTTT. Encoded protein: CASSEFGQGGGTEAFF.

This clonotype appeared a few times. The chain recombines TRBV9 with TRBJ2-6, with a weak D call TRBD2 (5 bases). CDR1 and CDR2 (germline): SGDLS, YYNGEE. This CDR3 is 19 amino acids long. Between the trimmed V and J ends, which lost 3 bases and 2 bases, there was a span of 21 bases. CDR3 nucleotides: TGTGCCAGCAGCGCACCGACCGGGAAAGGGAATCCTGGGGCCAACGTCCTGACTTTC. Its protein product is CASSAPTGKGNPGANVLTF.

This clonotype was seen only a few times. The DNA of the CDR3 is TGCAGTGCTAGCGGACAGGGGGCTTATGGCTACACCTTC. This sequence encodes CSASGQGAYGYTF. This chain links TRBV20-1 with TRBJ1-2; TRBD1 agrees at 11 bases. Germline V gene lookup returns CDR1 DFQATT and CDR2 SNEGSKA (reference sequence). V trimming: 3 bases; J trimming: 5 bases; junction bases outside the gene matches: 2. CDR3 length equals 13 residues.

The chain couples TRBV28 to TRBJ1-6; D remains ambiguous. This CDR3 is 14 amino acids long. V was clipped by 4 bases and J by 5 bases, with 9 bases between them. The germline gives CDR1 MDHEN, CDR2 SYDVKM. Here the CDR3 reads CASSSGFDNSPLHF. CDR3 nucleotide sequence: TGTGCCAGCAGTTCTGGGTTTGATAATTCACCCCTCCACTTT.

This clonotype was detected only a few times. For the CDR3, the DNA is TGCGCCAGCAGCTGGGCCTCGGGGGGCCCCTACAATGAGCAGTTCTTC. Translating it yields CASSWASGGPYNEQFF. The chain is built from TRBV5-1 and TRBJ2-1; D might be TRBD2 (7 bases). The germline gives CDR1 SGHRS, CDR2 YFSETQ. This CDR3 comprises 16 residues. V was clipped by 3 bases and J by 2 bases, with 15 bases between them.

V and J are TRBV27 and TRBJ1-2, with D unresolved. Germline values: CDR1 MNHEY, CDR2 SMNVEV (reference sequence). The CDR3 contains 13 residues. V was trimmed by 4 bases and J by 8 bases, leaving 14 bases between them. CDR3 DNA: TGTGCCAGCAGTTATCGGGGTTCGGAAGGCTACACCTTC. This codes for CASSYRGSEGYTF.

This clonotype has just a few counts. CDR3 protein: CASQSGGETQYF. The CDR3 DNA is TGTGCCAGCCAATCGGGGGGCGAGACCCAGTACTTC. This chain links TRBV12-3 or TRBV12-4 with TRBJ2-5, with TRBD2 as a possible D gene (7 bases). The length of the CDR3 is 12 residues. Trimming took 8 bases from V and 5 from J, leaving 12 bases between them.

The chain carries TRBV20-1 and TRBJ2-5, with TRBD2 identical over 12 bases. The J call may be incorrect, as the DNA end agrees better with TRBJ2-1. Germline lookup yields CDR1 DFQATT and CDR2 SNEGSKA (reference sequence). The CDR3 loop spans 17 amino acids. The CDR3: CSARDGVSSGRGNEQFF. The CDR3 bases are TGCAGTGCTAGAGATGGGGTATCTAGCGGGAGGGGGAATGAGCAGTTCTTC.

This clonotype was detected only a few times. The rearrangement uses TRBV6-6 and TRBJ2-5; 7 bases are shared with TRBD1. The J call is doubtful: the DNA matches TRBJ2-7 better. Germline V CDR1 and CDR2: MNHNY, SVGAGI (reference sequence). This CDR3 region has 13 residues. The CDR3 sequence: CASRLTGTYEQYF. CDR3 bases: TGTGCCAGCAGACTGACAGGGACCTACGAGCAGTACTTC.

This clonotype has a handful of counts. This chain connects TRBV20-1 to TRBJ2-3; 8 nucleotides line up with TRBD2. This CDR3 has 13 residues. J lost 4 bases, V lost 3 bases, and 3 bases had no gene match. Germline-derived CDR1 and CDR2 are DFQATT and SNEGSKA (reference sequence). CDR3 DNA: TGCAGTGCTAGGGGTAGCGGGGCAGATACGCAGTATTTT. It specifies CSARGSGADTQYF.

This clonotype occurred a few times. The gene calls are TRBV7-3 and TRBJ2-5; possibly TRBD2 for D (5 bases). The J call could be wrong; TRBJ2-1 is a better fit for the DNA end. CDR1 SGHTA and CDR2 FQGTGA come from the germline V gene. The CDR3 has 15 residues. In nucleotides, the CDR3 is TGTGCCAGCAGCTTAAGTAGCGACCCTACGGGGAAGCAGTTCTTC. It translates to CASSLSSDPTGKQFF.

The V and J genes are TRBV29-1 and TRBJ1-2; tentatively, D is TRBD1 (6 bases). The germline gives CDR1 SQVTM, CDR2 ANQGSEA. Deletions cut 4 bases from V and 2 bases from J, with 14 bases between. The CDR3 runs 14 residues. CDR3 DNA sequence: TGCAGCGTTGCTACAGGGTTACACAACTATGGCTACACCTTC. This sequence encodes CSVATGLHNYGYTF.

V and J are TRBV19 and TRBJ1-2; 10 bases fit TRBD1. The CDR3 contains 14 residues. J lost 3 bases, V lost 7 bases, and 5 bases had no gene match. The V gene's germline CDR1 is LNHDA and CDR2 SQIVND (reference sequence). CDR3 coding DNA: TGTGCCAGTACCGACGGGACAGGGGACTATGGCTACACCTTC. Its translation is CASTDGTGDYGYTF.

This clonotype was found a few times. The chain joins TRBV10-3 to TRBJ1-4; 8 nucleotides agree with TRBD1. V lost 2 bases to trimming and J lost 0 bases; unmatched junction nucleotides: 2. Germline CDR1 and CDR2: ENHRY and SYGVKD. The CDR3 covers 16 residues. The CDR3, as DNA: TGTGCCATCAGTGAGGACAGGGGAACAACTAATGAAAAACTGTTTTTT. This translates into CAISEDRGTTNEKLFF.

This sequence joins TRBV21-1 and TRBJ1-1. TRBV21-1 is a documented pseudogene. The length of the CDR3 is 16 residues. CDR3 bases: TGTGCCAGCAGCAAAGAAACGGACCTTATGAACACTGAAGCTTTCTTT. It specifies CASSKETDLMNTEAFF.

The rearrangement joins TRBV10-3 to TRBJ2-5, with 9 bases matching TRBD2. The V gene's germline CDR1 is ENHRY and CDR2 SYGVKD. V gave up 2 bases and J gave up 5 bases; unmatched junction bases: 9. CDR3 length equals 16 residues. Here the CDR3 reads CAISETLAGEGETQYF. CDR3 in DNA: TGTGCCATCAGTGAGACATTAGCGGGGGAGGGTGAGACCCAGTACTTC.

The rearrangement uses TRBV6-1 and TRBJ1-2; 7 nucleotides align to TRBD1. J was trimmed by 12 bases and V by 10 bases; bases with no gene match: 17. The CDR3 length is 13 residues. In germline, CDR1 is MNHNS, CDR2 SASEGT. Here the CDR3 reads CATRAPGQLRNTF. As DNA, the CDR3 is TGTGCCACCAGAGCTCCGGGACAGCTCCGAAACACCTTC.

In DNA, the CDR3 is TGCAGTGCTAGGCCCCGGGACAGGGTAGCAGATACGCAGTATTTT. This gives the protein CSARPRDRVADTQYF. V is TRBV20-1 and J is TRBJ2-3, with 9 bases fitting TRBD1. Germline CDR1 and CDR2: DFQATT and SNEGSKA (reference sequence). J gave up 4 bases and V 3 bases, and 8 bases lay outside the gene matches. This CDR3 has 15 amino acids.

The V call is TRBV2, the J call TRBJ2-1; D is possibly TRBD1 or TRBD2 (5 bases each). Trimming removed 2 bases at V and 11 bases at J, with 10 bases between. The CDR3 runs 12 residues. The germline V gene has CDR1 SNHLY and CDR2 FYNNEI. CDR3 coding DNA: TGTGCCAGCAGTGAACAGCCGGGGCAGCAGTTCTTC. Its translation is CASSEQPGQQFF.

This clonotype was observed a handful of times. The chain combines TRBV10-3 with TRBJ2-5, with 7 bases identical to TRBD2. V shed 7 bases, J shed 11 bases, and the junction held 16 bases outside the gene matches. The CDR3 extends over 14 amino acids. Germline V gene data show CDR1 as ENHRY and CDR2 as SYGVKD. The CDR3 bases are TGTGCCATCACCGCCTCGCCCGGGGGGAGGGAGCAGTACTTC. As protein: CAITASPGGREQYF.

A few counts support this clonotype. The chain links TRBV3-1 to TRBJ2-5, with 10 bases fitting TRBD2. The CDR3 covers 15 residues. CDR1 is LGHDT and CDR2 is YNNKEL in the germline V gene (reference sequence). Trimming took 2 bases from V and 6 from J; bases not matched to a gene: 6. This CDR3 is CASSQPSGGRKTQYF. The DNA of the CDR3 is TGTGCCAGCAGCCAACCTAGCGGGGGACGGAAGACCCAGTACTTC.

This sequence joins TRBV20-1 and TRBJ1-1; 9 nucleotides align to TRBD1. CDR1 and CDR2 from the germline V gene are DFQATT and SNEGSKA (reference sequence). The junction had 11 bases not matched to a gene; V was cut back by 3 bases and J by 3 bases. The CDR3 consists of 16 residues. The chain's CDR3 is CSASRYARDRDTEAFF. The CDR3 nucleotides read TGCAGTGCTAGCCGCTACGCTCGGGACAGGGACACTGAAGCTTTCTTT.

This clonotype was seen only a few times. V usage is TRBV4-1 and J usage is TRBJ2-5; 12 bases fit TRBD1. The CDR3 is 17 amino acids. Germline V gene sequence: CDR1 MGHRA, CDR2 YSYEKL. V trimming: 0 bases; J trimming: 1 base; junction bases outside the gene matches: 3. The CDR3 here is CASSQDGTGGLQETQYF. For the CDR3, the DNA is TGCGCCAGCAGCCAAGACGGGACAGGGGGCCTCCAAGAGACCCAGTACTTC.

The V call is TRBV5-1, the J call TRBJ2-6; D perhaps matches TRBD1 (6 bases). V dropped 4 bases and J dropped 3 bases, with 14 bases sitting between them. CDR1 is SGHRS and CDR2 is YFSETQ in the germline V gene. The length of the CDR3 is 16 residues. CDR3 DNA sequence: TGCGCCAGCAGCAAACTACCAGGGGATGGGGCCAACGTCCTGACTTTC. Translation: CASSKLPGDGANVLTF.

DNA for the CDR3: TGTGCCAGCACCATGAGGGGCAATCAGCCCCAGCATTTT. Translating gives CASTMRGNQPQHF. The rearrangement uses TRBV3-1 and TRBJ1-5; D ambiguous. The CDR3 has 13 amino acids. V dropped 7 bases and J dropped 2 bases, with 9 bases sitting between them. Germline CDR1 LGHDT, CDR2 YNNKEL (reference sequence). Drawing the rest from reference TRBV3-1 and TRBJ1-5, the complete variable domain is DTAVSQTPKYLVTQMGNDKSIKCEQNLGHDTMYWYKQDSKKFLKIMFSYNNKELIINETVPNRFSPKSPDKAHLNLHINSLELGDSAVYFCASTMRGNQPQHFGDGTRLSIL.

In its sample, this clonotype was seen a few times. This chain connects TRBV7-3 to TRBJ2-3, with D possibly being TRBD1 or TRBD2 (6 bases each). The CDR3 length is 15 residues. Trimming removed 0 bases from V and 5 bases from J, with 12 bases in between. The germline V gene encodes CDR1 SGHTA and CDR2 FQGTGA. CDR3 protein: CASSLTWGAGDTQYF. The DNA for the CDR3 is TGTGCCAGCAGCTTAACGTGGGGGGCCGGAGATACGCAGTATTTT.

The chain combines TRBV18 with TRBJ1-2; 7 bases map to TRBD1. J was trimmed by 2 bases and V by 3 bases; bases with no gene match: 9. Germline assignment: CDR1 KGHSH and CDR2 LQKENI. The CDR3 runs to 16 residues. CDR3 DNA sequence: TGTGCCAGCTCACCGATATTACCGACAGGGAACTATGGCTACACCTTC. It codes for CASSPILPTGNYGYTF.

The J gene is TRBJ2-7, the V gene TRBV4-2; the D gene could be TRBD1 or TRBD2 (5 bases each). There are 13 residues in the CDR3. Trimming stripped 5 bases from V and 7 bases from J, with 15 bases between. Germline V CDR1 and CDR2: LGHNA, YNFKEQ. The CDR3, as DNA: TGTGCCAGCAGCACCCGGGACCCACAGGAGCAGTACTTC. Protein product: CASSTRDPQEQYF.

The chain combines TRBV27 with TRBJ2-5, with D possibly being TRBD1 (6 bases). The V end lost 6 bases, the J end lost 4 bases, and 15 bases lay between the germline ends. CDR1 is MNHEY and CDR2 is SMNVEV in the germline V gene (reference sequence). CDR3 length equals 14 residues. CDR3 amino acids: CASRRQALGETQYF. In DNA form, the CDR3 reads TGTGCCAGCAGACGACAGGCCCTTGGAGAGACCCAGTACTTC.

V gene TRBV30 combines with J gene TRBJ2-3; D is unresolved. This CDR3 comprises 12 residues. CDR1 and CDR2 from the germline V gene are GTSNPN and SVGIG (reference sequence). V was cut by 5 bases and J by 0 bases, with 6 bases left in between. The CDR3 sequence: CAWGYSTDTQYF. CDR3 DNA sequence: TGTGCCTGGGGATATAGCACAGATACGCAGTATTTT.

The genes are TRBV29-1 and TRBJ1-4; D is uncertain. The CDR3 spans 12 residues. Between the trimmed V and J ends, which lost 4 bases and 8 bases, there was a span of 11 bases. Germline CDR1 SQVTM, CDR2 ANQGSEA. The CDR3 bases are TGCAGCGTTGTGGGGTCTTCCGAAAAACTGTTTTTT. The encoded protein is CSVVGSSEKLFF.

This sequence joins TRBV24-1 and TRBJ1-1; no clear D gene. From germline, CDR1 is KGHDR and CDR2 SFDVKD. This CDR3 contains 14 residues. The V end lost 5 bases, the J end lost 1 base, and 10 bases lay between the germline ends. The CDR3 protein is CATSAGLPNTEAFF. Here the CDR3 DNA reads TGTGCCACCAGTGCTGGACTACCGAACACTGAAGCTTTCTTT.